Detailed here is one T cell receptor (beta chain). Antigen unknown. This sample is drawn from a study of T cells in localized non-small cell lung cancer. Regarding the study as a whole: Longer overall survival was seen with higher T cell density measured in blood. Clonality of T cells reached its maximum in uninvolved adjacent lung, surpassing tumor. The study sequenced only one region of the tumor. As a result, intratumor heterogeneity could not be excluded and remains possible. A median of around 60 clones ranked among the top 100 in tumor appeared in adjacent lung.

Germline CDR1 is MNHEY and CDR2 is SVGAGI. This CDR3 is built from 14 residues. Trimming took off 0 bases at V and 5 bases at J, with 8 bases between the two ends. Assay: immunoSEQ multiplex PCR; the TCRdb copy retains only in-frame clones and omits some. Seen here are around 8,000 clones, under 95% observed once, and the top ten hold approximately 2.9%. The sequence came from a woman between 40 and 69 years old with stage I lung adenocarcinoma. The material sequenced was peripheral blood, taken before any cancer treatment. V is TRBV6-5 and J is TRBJ1-5; D ambiguous. In nucleotides, the CDR3 is TGTGCCAGCAGTTACTCGAGAGCAGATCAGCCCCAGCATTTT. Its protein is CASSYSRADQPQHF.